The present entry profiles one T cell receptor beta chain with its context. This clone was counted a few times. The antigen it binds to is not known. Base quality data are lacking; no much larger clone is found one base away. The treatment or condition tag for this specimen amounts to: randomized to nivolumab then ipilimumab (arm A) or the reverse (arm B). No trial patient had received prior DNA-damaging chemotherapy. On a FACS Aria II flow cytometer, live CD3+CD8+ cells that were negative for CD19 and CD56 were sorted from thawed PBMCs. Samples were obtained from patients with melanoma enrolled in CheckMate 064, a randomized, open-label phase II trial of sequential checkpoint blockade. Peripheral blood mononuclear cells were collected by leukapheresis, purified with Ficoll-Paque, and frozen in human serum with approximately 10% DMSO. Immediately after sorting, the purity of the sorted blood CD3+CD8+ cells was confirmed to be >98%, and DNA was then extracted.

The CDR3 contains 14 residues, cysteine and phenylalanine counted. Only CDR3 DNA is held: 42 bases, read in frame from base 1. According to the germline V gene, CDR1 reads SGHDT and CDR2 reads YYEEEE. V loses 0 bases of germline sequence and J loses 2 bases, and the interval between the two ends is 9 bases. This sample was included in a study of sequential checkpoint blockade in melanoma (dated by TCRdb to between 2018 and 2021). In the study overall: Using 1:1 randomization, the trial assigned patients either to first-line nivolumab followed by ipilimumab (arm A) or to ipilimumab followed by nivolumab (arm B). Maintenance nivolumab came after both trial sequences.

The investigation overall reported the following: The model for predicting response that combines TCR metrics with mutation burden needs to be validated in larger, independent patient cohorts.

The immunoSEQ Assay was used to immunosequence TCRbeta CDR3 regions from genomic DNA. Genomic DNA was amplified by bias-controlled multiplex PCR before high-throughput sequencing. In the original analysis: To quantify the absolute abundance of each unique TCRbeta CDR3 region, the sequences were collapsed and filtered. Clonality, defined as 1 minus Pielou's evenness, was calculated using only productive rearrangements. A previously published method was used to identify clones whose frequencies were significantly greater in on-treatment samples than in baseline samples. TCRdb re-hosts the immuneACCESS table, in-frame sequences only. Its copies lack some clones; in the studies checked, an unresolved V gene accounts for under half of them, and the cause for the rest is not known. For V, J and clone size, that table is used; D and trimming come from the DNA. The sample yields more than 10,000 clones; 82% were counted once. In total, the top ten clones hold approximately 8% of the sample.

The TCR comes from a human donor with melanoma. Sequenced here: CD8+ T cells sorted from blood (inferred from file names), sampled from a patient given nivolumab and ipilimumab in sequence. The chain joins TRBV5-6 to TRBJ2-7; D gene: possibly TRBD2, on 5 matching bases. The CDR3 reads CASSLERETYEQYF. The nucleotide sequence is TGTGCCAGCAGCTTGGAACGGGAAACCTACGAGCAGTACTTC.